Sequencing of this T cell receptor beta chain was carried out in a study of CD8 T cells in Susac syndrome (dated by TCRdb to about 2019). Background on the whole study: Whether CD8+ T cell activation and differentiation in Susac syndrome was antigen driven was tested using repertoire sequencing.

Peripheral blood CD8+ and CD4+ T cells from healthy donors, Susac syndrome patients and multiple sclerosis patients were profiled by high-throughput TCR beta sequencing. Healthy donors were included as age- and sex-matched controls. Bulk CD8+ and CD4+ T cells were purified by magnetic negative isolation, whereas CD8+ TEMRA cells were enriched by FACS. Blood was drawn into EDTA tubes, processed within 24 hours, and PBMCs were isolated by density gradient centrifugation. PBMCs intended for TCR sequencing were cryopreserved in liquid nitrogen and thawed later in a water bath at 37 degrees C. Purity of sorted or isolated CD4+, CD8+ and CD8+ TEMRA cells was at least 90%. Findings and caveats that apply to the study as a whole: The number of individuals in the TCR sequencing and HLA analysis was recognized as being relatively small.

RNA was extracted using the RNeasy kit, and about 0.5 to 1 microgram was reverse transcribed with random hexamers. TCR beta CDR3 regions were amplified with the immunoSEQ multiplex PCR assay covering 54 Vbeta and 13 Jbeta segments. Bias from PCR amplification was corrected by using a synthetic template baseline for primer optimization and for computational correction. Turning to the authors' computational methods: Only productive sequences were kept, with reads annotated to V, D and J genes according to IMGT and analyzed in immunoSEQ Analyzer. Clonality was computed as one minus Shannon entropy normalized by log2 of the number of productive unique sequences. Public and private clones were assessed among the 100 most prevalent clones of each patient and control. A clone was defined as Susac-specific if it was absent from the healthy and MS cohorts, from some 1,100 published viral clones and from other ImmuneACCESS disease sequences. TCRdb reanalyzed the raw reads on its own, using fastp at Q25 for trimming and MiXCR for clone calling, and kept in-frame beta chains. Each CDR3 protein appears once, grouped with its most common genes and DNA. None of the V and J calls come from the authors' own analysis; TCRdb made them. The sample table records more than 100,000 distinct CDR3 sequences; about 95% of these occur just once. The top ten clones comprise 0.12% of the sample.

Germline trimming amounts to 4 bases on V and 3 bases on J, with 12 as the count of junction bases outside the gene matches. The CDR3 contains 18 residues, cysteine and phenylalanine counted. CDR3 DNA is the only sequence kept; it has 54 bases, read in frame from the first base. Reading the germline V gene gives CDR1 SGHAT and CDR2 FQNNGV. About this clonotype itself: Its antigen is not yet known. It has no much larger one-base neighbor in the sample; base qualities were not kept.

The chain couples TRBV11-2 to TRBJ2-2, with TRBD2 identical over 9 junction bases. The sequenced sample consisted of CD4+ T cells from PBMCs. The clonotype comes from a human donor in good health. The CDR3 amino acid sequence is: CASSSSSLAGTYTGELFF. At the DNA level, the sequence is TGTGCCAGCAGCTCCTCTTCTCTAGCGGGAACTTACACCGGGGAGCTGTTTTTT. The entire variable domain, with the stretches around the CDR3 drawn from the reference TRBV11-2 and TRBJ2-2 proteins, is EAGVAQSPRYKIIEKRQSVAFWCNPISGHATLYWYQQILGQGPKLLIQFQNNGVVDDSQLPKDRFSAERLKGVDSTLKIQPAKLEDSAVYLCASSSSSLAGTYTGELFFGEGSRLTVL.